This TCR beta chain is drawn from a study of T cell changes during pregnancy in multiple sclerosis. V trimming: 5 bases; J trimming: 8 bases; junction bases outside the gene matches: 8. CDR3 length: 14 amino acids. CDR1 SGHTA and CDR2 FQGNSA come from the germline V gene. Data came from immunoSEQ multiplex PCR; TCRdb stores just in-frame clones and leaves some out. The sample has 45,000 to 70,000 clones, about 90% seen once; the top ten hold approximately 0.15%. The J gene is TRBJ1-1, the V gene TRBV7-2; TRBD1 matches at 10 bases. Sample: CD4+ T cells from peripheral blood mononuclear cells, taken after pregnancy. The receptor comes from a female donor in good health, enrolled as a control in a pregnancy study. The CDR3 reads CASSPMDRGWEAFF. The CDR3 DNA is TGTGCCAGCAGCCCGATGGACAGGGGGTGGGAAGCTTTCTTT. The whole variable domain, filled in from reference TRBV7-2 and TRBJ1-1, reads GAGVSQSPSNKVTEKGKDVELRCDPISGHTALYWYRQSLGQGLEFLIYFQGNSAPDKSGLPSDRFSAERTGGSVSTLTIQRTQQEDSAVYLCASSPMDRGWEAFFGQGTRLTVV.